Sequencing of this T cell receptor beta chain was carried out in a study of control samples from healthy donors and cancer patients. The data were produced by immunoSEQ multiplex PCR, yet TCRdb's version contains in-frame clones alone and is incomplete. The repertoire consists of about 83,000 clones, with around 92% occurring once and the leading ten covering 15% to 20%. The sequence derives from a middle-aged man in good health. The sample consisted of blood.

The DNA of the CDR3 is TGTGCCAGCAGTCTTGGCGATCAGCCCCAGCATTTT. It yields the protein CASSLGDQPQHF. This chain links TRBV6-6 with TRBJ1-5; no clear D gene. Trimming left V 5 bases short and J 5 bases short, with 7 bases between. The germline V gene has CDR1 MNHNY and CDR2 SVGAGI (reference sequence). The CDR3 covers 12 residues.